The rows below give T cell receptor beta chains drawn from one sample of a study of Ad26.COV2.S vaccination and SARS-CoV-2 variants. Clones were sequenced by immunoSEQ multiplex PCR, and TCRdb holds only the in-frame ones, with some missing. The sample records fewer than 400,000 clones, roughly 90% being singletons. Sequenced material: peripheral blood, taken in a trial of Ad26.COV2.S vaccine versus placebo. The receptors stem from a person aged 18-60 years who received the Ad26.COV2.S COVID-19 vaccine or a placebo. CDR3s include the opening cysteine and the closing phenylalanine or tryptophan. The order of the fields is J gene, V gene, D gene, clone size, CDR3 protein, CDR3 DNA. A D gene is named only where the DNA matches it firmly. Not every row has a clone size; where given, it reads once, few, many or a size class.

J gene: TRBJ1-3
V gene: TRBV10-3
D gene: -
clone size: -
CDR3 protein: CAITRDRNLGGTIYF
CDR3 DNA: TGTGCCATCACCCGAGACAGGAACCTCGGGGGCACCATATATTTT

J gene: TRBJ2-7
V gene: TRBV6-5
D gene: TRBD1
clone size: -
CDR3 protein: CASLRDRVSYEQYF
CDR3 DNA: TGTGCCAGCCTCCGGGACAGGGTCTCCTACGAGCAGTACTTC

J gene: TRBJ2-1
V gene: TRBV24-1
D gene: TRBD2
clone size: -
CDR3 protein: CATSGSGRAGHEQFF
CDR3 DNA: TGTGCCACCAGTGGGAGCGGGAGGGCCGGTCATGAGCAGTTCTTC

J gene: TRBJ2-3
V gene: TRBV30
D gene: -
clone size: -
CDR3 protein: CAWSASDTQYF
CDR3 DNA: TGTGCCTGGAGTGCCTCAGATACGCAGTATTTT

J gene: TRBJ1-6
V gene: TRBV4-1
D gene: -
clone size: -
CDR3 protein: CASSPHFGGKDSPLHF
CDR3 DNA: TGCGCCAGCAGCCCCCATTTCGGGGGAAAGGATTCACCCCTCCACTTT

J gene: TRBJ2-5
V gene: TRBV3-1/TRBV3-2
D gene: -
clone size: -
CDR3 protein: CASSQDRGIGETQYF
CDR3 DNA: TGTGCCAGCAGCCAAGATAGGGGTATTGGAGAGACCCAGTACTTC

J gene: TRBJ2-3
V gene: TRBV11-3
D gene: TRBD1
clone size: -
CDR3 protein: CASRTGQGKGYTQYF
CDR3 DNA: TGTGCCAGCAGGACAGGACAGGGAAAGGGGTACACGCAGTATTTT

J gene: TRBJ2-7
V gene: TRBV18
D gene: TRBD2
clone size: -
CDR3 protein: CASSPGTTQREQYF
CDR3 DNA: TGTGCCAGCTCACCAGGGACTACCCAACGCGAGCAGTACTTC

J gene: TRBJ2-2
V gene: TRBV24-1
D gene: -
clone size: -
CDR3 protein: CATSDLRHAGTGELFF
CDR3 DNA: TGTGCCACCAGTGATTTGCGACACGCGGGCACCGGGGAGCTGTTTTTT

J gene: TRBJ1-2
V gene: TRBV7-9
D gene: -
clone size: -
CDR3 protein: CASSRGIGSRIYGYTF
CDR3 DNA: TGTGCCAGCAGCCGAGGTATCGGCAGCCGCATCTATGGCTACACCTTC

J gene: TRBJ1-1
V gene: TRBV5-1
D gene: TRBD1
clone size: -
CDR3 protein: CASSLDRGGTEAFF
CDR3 DNA: TGCGCCAGCAGCTTGGACAGGGGAGGGACTGAAGCTTTCTTT

J gene: TRBJ1-5
V gene: TRBV6-6
D gene: -
clone size: once
CDR3 protein: CASRAGGSNQPQHF
CDR3 DNA: TGTGCCAGCAGAGCCGGGGGGAGCAATCAGCCCCAGCATTTT

J gene: TRBJ2-7
V gene: TRBV28
D gene: TRBD1
clone size: -
CDR3 protein: CASSPTGGLYEQYF
CDR3 DNA: TGTGCCAGCAGCCCGACAGGGGGACTCTACGAGCAGTACTTC

J gene: TRBJ2-7
V gene: TRBV28
D gene: -
clone size: -
CDR3 protein: CASSLDTSYEQYF
CDR3 DNA: TGTGCCAGCAGCTTGGACACATCCTACGAGCAGTACTTC

J gene: TRBJ2-3
V gene: TRBV5-4
D gene: -
clone size: -
CDR3 protein: CASRADGNSDTQYF
CDR3 DNA: TGTGCCAGCAGGGCGGATGGGAACTCAGATACGCAGTATTTT

J gene: TRBJ1-2
V gene: TRBV24-1
D gene: TRBD1
clone size: once
CDR3 protein: CATSDPPGGAGSGYTF
CDR3 DNA: TGTGCCACCAGTGATCCCCCAGGGGGCGCCGGATCCGGCTACACCTTC

J gene: TRBJ2-2
V gene: TRBV27
D gene: -
clone size: -
CDR3 protein: CASTDRWRGTGELFF
CDR3 DNA: TGTGCCAGCACCGATAGGTGGAGAGGGACCGGGGAACTGTTTTTT

J gene: TRBJ2-7
V gene: TRBV3-1/TRBV3-2
D gene: -
clone size: -
CDR3 protein: CASSQVSGYEQYF
CDR3 DNA: TGTGCCAGCAGCCAAGTGTCTGGGTACGAGCAGTACTTC

J gene: TRBJ2-1
V gene: TRBV2
D gene: -
clone size: -
CDR3 protein: CASSGLNEQFF
CDR3 DNA: TGTGCCAGCAGTGGTTTGAATGAGCAGTTCTTC

J gene: TRBJ2-1
V gene: TRBV5-6
D gene: TRBD1
clone size: -
CDR3 protein: CASNRGVSYNEQFF
CDR3 DNA: TGTGCCAGCAACAGGGGGGTCAGCTACAATGAGCAGTTCTTC

J gene: TRBJ2-5
V gene: TRBV5-1
D gene: -
clone size: -
CDR3 protein: CASTTITGQETQYF
CDR3 DNA: TGCGCCAGCACCACGATAACAGGGCAAGAGACCCAGTACTTC

J gene: TRBJ1-1
V gene: TRBV20-1
D gene: -
clone size: -
CDR3 protein: CSARDLSEAFF
CDR3 DNA: TGCAGTGCTAGAGATCTGAGTGAAGCTTTCTTT

J gene: TRBJ1-6
V gene: TRBV7-9
D gene: TRBD1
clone size: -
CDR3 protein: CASSSGQGNSPLHF
CDR3 DNA: TGTGCCAGCAGCTCGGGACAGGGGAACTCACCCCTCCACTTT

J gene: TRBJ1-2
V gene: TRBV28
D gene: TRBD1
clone size: -
CDR3 protein: CASRDSGQLFYGYTF
CDR3 DNA: TGTGCCAGCAGGGACTCGGGACAGCTCTTTTATGGCTACACCTTC

J gene: TRBJ2-6
V gene: TRBV28
D gene: -
clone size: -
CDR3 protein: CASSLGGAGANVLTF
CDR3 DNA: TGTGCCAGCAGTTTAGGAGGGGCTGGGGCCAACGTCCTGACTTTC

J gene: TRBJ2-3
V gene: TRBV24-1
D gene: -
clone size: once
CDR3 protein: CATSLTGQANTQYF
CDR3 DNA: TGTGCCACCAGTCTAACAGGGCAGGCAAATACGCAGTATTTT

J gene: TRBJ2-1
V gene: TRBV19
D gene: -
clone size: -
CDR3 protein: CASSIDLGRVSNEQFF
CDR3 DNA: TGTGCCAGTAGTATAGATCTCGGGCGGGTCTCTAATGAGCAGTTCTTC

J gene: TRBJ2-3
V gene: TRBV9
D gene: TRBD2
clone size: -
CDR3 protein: CASSLGLAGGEDTQYF
CDR3 DNA: TGTGCCAGCAGCCTCGGACTAGCGGGAGGGGAAGATACGCAGTATTTT

J gene: TRBJ2-1
V gene: TRBV3-1/TRBV3-2
D gene: -
clone size: -
CDR3 protein: CASSHGVRYNEQFF
CDR3 DNA: TGTGCCAGCAGCCACGGGGTAAGGTACAATGAGCAGTTCTTC

J gene: TRBJ2-1
V gene: TRBV3-1/TRBV3-2
D gene: -
clone size: -
CDR3 protein: CASSQEEDSRFRDLGEQFF
CDR3 DNA: TGTGCCAGCAGCCAAGAAGAGGACAGTAGATTTAGGGACTTGGGTGAGCAGTTCTTC

J gene: TRBJ1-2
V gene: TRBV4-3
D gene: TRBD1
clone size: -
CDR3 protein: CASSQWRTGGYGYTF
CDR3 DNA: TGCGCCAGCAGCCAATGGCGTACAGGGGGCTATGGCTACACCTTC

J gene: TRBJ2-1
V gene: TRBV19
D gene: TRBD1
clone size: -
CDR3 protein: CASSRQGIDNEQFF
CDR3 DNA: TGTGCCAGTAGTAGACAGGGGATAGACAATGAGCAGTTCTTC

J gene: TRBJ2-7
V gene: TRBV10-3
D gene: -
clone size: -
CDR3 protein: CAISEGAGAGYEQYF
CDR3 DNA: TGTGCCATCAGTGAGGGGGCAGGGGCTGGCTACGAGCAGTACTTC

J gene: TRBJ2-3
V gene: TRBV2
D gene: TRBD1
clone size: -
CDR3 protein: CASSGWRQGARTDTQYF
CDR3 DNA: TGTGCCAGCAGTGGTTGGAGACAGGGGGCTAGAACAGATACGCAGTATTTT

J gene: TRBJ2-2
V gene: TRBV9
D gene: -
clone size: -
CDR3 protein: CASSVSRNTGELFF
CDR3 DNA: TGTGCCAGCAGCGTGTCTAGGAACACCGGGGAGCTGTTTTTT

J gene: TRBJ2-2
V gene: TRBV4-1
D gene: -
clone size: once
CDR3 protein: CASSQDRLALNTGELFF
CDR3 DNA: TGCGCCAGCAGCCAAGATCGGCTAGCTCTGAACACCGGGGAGCTGTTTTTT

J gene: TRBJ2-1
V gene: TRBV18
D gene: TRBD2
clone size: -
CDR3 protein: CASSLERLAQEQFF
CDR3 DNA: TGTGCCAGCTCACTTGAAAGACTAGCTCAAGAGCAGTTCTTC

J gene: TRBJ2-7
V gene: TRBV5-6
D gene: TRBD1
clone size: -
CDR3 protein: CASSTDFGQGGVHEQYF
CDR3 DNA: TGTGCCAGCAGCACCGACTTCGGACAGGGGGGTGTACACGAGCAGTACTTC

J gene: TRBJ1-1
V gene: TRBV5-1
D gene: TRBD1
clone size: -
CDR3 protein: CASSLQTGTMNTEAFF
CDR3 DNA: TGCGCCAGCAGCCTACAGACAGGGACCATGAACACTGAAGCTTTCTTT

J gene: TRBJ2-1
V gene: TRBV9
D gene: -
clone size: -
CDR3 protein: CASSDGYNEQFF
CDR3 DNA: TGTGCCAGCTCGGACGGATACAATGAGCAGTTCTTC